The entry below gives a single T cell receptor (beta chain) sequence along with its context. Its cognate antigen is unknown. Both 60 Vbeta primers and 13 Jbeta primers went into the PCR. The table came from immunoSEQ multiplex PCR; TCRdb's copy has only in-frame clones and leaves some out. The sample holds approximately 160,000 clones, over 60% seen once. The record originates from a study of cytomegalovirus exposure and HLA in healthy donors. Study-level results: Confirmation in vitro established that a few CMV-associated chains were specific for CMV antigens. Rarity held for most TCR sequences, but there were some public TCRs that occurred in many donors. The study listed some 160 cytomegalovirus-associated TCR beta chains.

CDR1 PRHDT and CDR2 FYEKMQ come from the germline V gene (reference sequence). V dropped 8 bases and J dropped 2 bases, with 19 bases sitting between them. The CDR3 extends over 16 amino acids. The source is a male donor in good health and CMV-seronegative. This chain links TRBV13 with TRBJ2-1; a possible D gene is TRBD1 (5 bases). Material for sequencing was PBMCs. CDR3 DNA: TGTGCCAGCGCATCCGAGGCCAGGGAAACCTACAATGAGCAGTTCTTC. As protein: CASASEARETYNEQFF.